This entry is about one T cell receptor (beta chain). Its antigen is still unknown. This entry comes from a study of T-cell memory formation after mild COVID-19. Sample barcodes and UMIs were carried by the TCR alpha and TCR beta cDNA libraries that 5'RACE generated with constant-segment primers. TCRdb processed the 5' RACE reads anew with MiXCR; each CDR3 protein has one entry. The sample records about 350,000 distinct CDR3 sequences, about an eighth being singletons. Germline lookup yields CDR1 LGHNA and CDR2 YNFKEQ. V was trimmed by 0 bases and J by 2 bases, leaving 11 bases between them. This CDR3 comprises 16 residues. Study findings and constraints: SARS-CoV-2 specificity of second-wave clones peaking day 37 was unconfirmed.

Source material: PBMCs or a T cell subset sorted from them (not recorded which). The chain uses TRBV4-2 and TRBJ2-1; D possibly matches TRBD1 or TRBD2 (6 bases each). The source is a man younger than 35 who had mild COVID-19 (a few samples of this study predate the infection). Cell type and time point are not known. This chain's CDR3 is CASSQDPGAAYNEQFF. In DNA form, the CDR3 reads TGTGCCAGCAGCCAAGATCCGGGGGCGGCCTACAATGAGCAGTTCTTC.